Presented here are 22 T cell receptor beta chains from one specimen sequenced in a study of shared clonotypes between healthy human individuals. Assay used: immunoSEQ multiplex PCR; TCRdb lists only in-frame clones, some missing. The sample includes some 2,100,000 clones, under 97% seen only once; the top ten take roughly 0.13%. What was sequenced was naive CD4+ T cells sorted from blood. Regarding subset: CD45RA+ positively selected. Receptor source: a man between 18 and 35 years old in good health.

This clone was counted a single time. The chain employs TRBV9 and TRBJ2-1; either TRBD1 or TRBD2 may supply D (7 bases each). CDR3 length: 14 amino acids. V lost 4 bases to trimming and J lost 7 bases, with 15 bases between them. Per the germline V gene, CDR1 is SGDLS and CDR2 is YYNGEE. The CDR3 sequence: CASSPRQGGNEQFF. CDR3 DNA sequence: TGTGCCAGCAGCCCTAGACAGGGAGGGAATGAGCAGTTCTTC.

V and J are TRBV6-5 and TRBJ1-2; no firm D call. Germline CDR1 and CDR2: MNHEY and SVGAGI. The CDR3 sequence is 14 residues long. The V gene lost 2 bases and the J gene lost 3 bases, with 10 bases spanning the gap. The DNA of the CDR3 is TGTGCCAGCAGTTACGGCTCACAAGACTATGGCTACACCTTC. It is translated as CASSYGSQDYGYTF.

Details on this clone: The junction shows a germline mismatch at one end, possibly a read error. The chain employs TRBV7-7 and TRBJ1-1; D gene uncertain. The CDR3 has 13 residues. Germline V gives CDR1 SSHAT, CDR2 FNYEAQ (reference sequence). The DNA of the CDR3 is TGTGCTAGCAGCTTAGGCTCTAACACTGAAGCTTTCTTT. It is translated as CASSLGSNTEAFF.

Note on this clone: Additional DNA sequences in this sample encode the identical CDR3. The V call is TRBV10-3, the J call TRBJ1-3, with TRBD1 matching 7 bases. Per germline, CDR1 ENHRY and CDR2 SYGVKD. The CDR3 totals 15 residues. V lost 3 bases and J lost 0; bases outside the gene matches: 2. The CDR3 bases are TGTGCCATCAGTGACAGGGGGACCTCTGGAAACACCATATATTTT. It encodes CAISDRGTSGNTIYF.

The V call is TRBV2, the J call TRBJ1-3; maybe TRBD1 (5 bases). CDR3 length equals 16 residues. Germline CDR1 SNHLY, CDR2 FYNNEI. Between the trimmed V and J ends, which lost 5 bases and 2 bases, there was a span of 16 bases. CDR3 region: CASSPGRGTAGNTIYF. The CDR3 DNA reads as TGTGCCAGCAGTCCCGGCCGGGGGACTGCTGGAAACACCATATATTTT. The full variable domain, with the rest looked up from reference TRBV2 and TRBJ1-3, is EPEVTQTPSHQVTQMGQEVILRCVPISNHLYFYWYRQILGQKVEFLVSFYNNEISEKSEIFDDQFSVERPDGSNFTLKIRSTKLEDSAMYFCASSPGRGTAGNTIYFGEGSWLTVV.

The CDR3 DNA reads TGTGCCAGTAGTCAGAGGGGGTTAGAGACCCAGTACTTC. As protein: CASSQRGLETQYF. This rearrangement joins TRBV19 to TRBJ2-5, with D possibly TRBD1 on 6 matching bases. The V gene lost 5 bases and the J gene lost 4 bases, with 11 bases spanning the gap. This CDR3 region has 13 residues. Germline values: CDR1 LNHDA, CDR2 SQIVND (reference sequence).

Of note for this clone: Other DNA sequences in this specimen translate into the identical CDR3. This CDR3 reads CASSYSGGLDGYTF. CDR3 coding DNA: TGTGCCAGCAGTTACTCGGGGGGGCTGGATGGCTACACCTTC. The chain couples TRBV6-5 to TRBJ1-2, with D possibly being TRBD1 (6 bases). Germline-derived CDR1 and CDR2 are MNHEY and SVGAGI. V lost 0 bases and J 6 bases, leaving 11 bases between the germline ends. The CDR3 has 14 residues.

The chain uses TRBV7-2 and TRBJ2-5; 14 positions match TRBD2. The CDR3 runs 17 residues. The germline CDR1 and CDR2 sequences are SGHTA and FQGNSA. V gave up 1 base and J gave up 4 bases; unmatched junction bases: 5. Here the CDR3 reads CASSLGGTSGGPETQYF. CDR3 in DNA: TGTGCCAGCAGCTTAGGTGGGACTAGCGGGGGCCCAGAGACCCAGTACTTC.

The V and J genes are TRBV5-8 and TRBJ2-5, with D possibly being TRBD2 (6 bases). The germline V and J ends were trimmed by 2 bases and 5 bases, with 10 bases remaining between them. Per the germline V gene, CDR1 is SGHTS and CDR2 is YDEGEE. CDR3 length equals 13 residues. The DNA for the CDR3 is TGTGCCAGCAGCTTCGGGGGTCCGGAGACCCAGTACTTC. Protein: CASSFGGPETQYF. The whole variable domain, remainder taken from reference TRBV5-8 and TRBJ2-5, is EAGVTQSPTHLIKTRGQQATLRCSPISGHTSVYWYQQALGLGLQFLLWYDEGEERNRGNFPPRFSGRQFPNYSSELNVNALELEDSALYLCASSFGGPETQYFGPGTRLLVL.

This clone was picked up one time. This chain joins TRBV2 and TRBJ1-3, with D possibly being TRBD1 (6 bases). The CDR3 is 15 residues long. V was clipped by 4 bases and J by 4 bases, with 14 bases between them. The V gene's germline CDR1 is SNHLY and CDR2 FYNNEI. CDR3 sequence (DNA): TGTGCCAGCAGTGTGTTGCGGGGGCAAGGAAACACCATATATTTT. It encodes CASSVLRGQGNTIYF. The whole variable domain, filled in from reference TRBV2 and TRBJ1-3, reads EPEVTQTPSHQVTQMGQEVILRCVPISNHLYFYWYRQILGQKVEFLVSFYNNEISEKSEIFDDQFSVERPDGSNFTLKIRSTKLEDSAMYFCASSVLRGQGNTIYFGEGSWLTVV.

The table lists this clone with a count of one. V usage is TRBV5-4 and J usage is TRBJ1-4; 7 bases match TRBD1. Germline V lookup: CDR1 SGHNT, CDR2 YYREEE (reference sequence). CDR3 length: 15 amino acids. V shed 1 base, J shed 3 bases, and the junction held 3 bases outside the gene matches. In DNA, the CDR3 is TGTGCCAGCAGCTTGAGGGGGCAGGCTAATGAAAAACTGTTTTTT. Its translation: CASSLRGQANEKLFF.

J is TRBJ2-7 and V is TRBV5-1, with TRBD1 as a possible D gene (6 bases). The CDR3 loop spans 14 amino acids. Germline CDR1 reads SGHRS; CDR2 reads YFSETQ. Trimming shortened V by 6 bases and J by 6 bases, and 19 bases separated the two germline ends. CDR3: CASTRLTGNSEQYF. CDR3 DNA sequence: TGCGCCAGCACAAGACTTACAGGGAACAGCGAGCAGTACTTC.

J is TRBJ2-7 and V is TRBV19; possible D gene TRBD1, 5 bases. Trimming removed 3 bases from V and 3 bases from J, with 9 bases in between. This CDR3 has 13 amino acids. CDR1 and CDR2 (germline): LNHDA, SQIVND (reference sequence). The CDR3 DNA follows: TGTGCCAGTAGTATCGGACACAACTACGAGCAGTACTTC. This sequence encodes CASSIGHNYEQYF.

V and J are TRBV28 and TRBJ2-7; 7 bases match TRBD1. This CDR3 is built from 15 residues. V dropped 6 bases and J dropped 3; count of bases not matched to a gene: 11. Per the germline V gene, CDR1 is MDHEN and CDR2 is SYDVKM. CDR3 DNA sequence: TGTGCCAGCAGCCCACCGGGACAGAAAGACTACGAGCAGTACTTC. Amino acid sequence: CASSPPGQKDYEQYF.

The chain joins TRBV28 to TRBJ1-3; no definite D call. V was cut by 7 bases and J by 2 bases, with 12 bases left in between. The CDR3 contains 14 residues. The V gene's germline CDR1 is MDHEN and CDR2 SYDVKM. Here the CDR3 reads CASISRVAGNTIYF. CDR3 DNA sequence: TGTGCCAGCATTTCACGAGTAGCTGGAAACACCATATATTTT.

This clone is a singleton in its sample. This chain connects TRBV11-2 to TRBJ1-6, with a tentative D call TRBD1 (6 bases). Germline CDR1 and CDR2: SGHAT and FQNNGV. Trimming cost V 5 bases and J 4 bases, with 12 bases left between them. The CDR3 runs to 15 residues. CDR3 residues: CASSRTGQYNSPLHF. The CDR3 DNA sequence: TGTGCCAGCAGCCGAACCGGACAGTATAATTCACCCCTCCACTTT.

This clone was seen a few times. Other DNA sequences of this sample code for an identical CDR3. The CDR3 is CASSLVNSPLHF. The CDR3 coding sequence is TGTGCCAGCAGTTTGGTGAATTCACCCCTCCACTTT. V and J are TRBV28 and TRBJ1-6; D gene unclear. The V end was cut by 3 bases, the J end by 7 bases, with 4 bases between. Per germline, CDR1 MDHEN and CDR2 SYDVKM. The CDR3 contains 12 residues. The full variable domain, its missing parts supplied by reference TRBV28 and TRBJ1-6, is DVKVTQSSRYLVKRTGEKVFLECVQDMDHENMFWYRQDPGLGLRLIYFSYDVKMKEKGDIPEGYSVSREKKERFSLILESASTNQTSMYLCASSLVNSPLHFGNGTRLTVT.

V and J are TRBV5-6 and TRBJ1-1; D is undetermined. The CDR3 spans 14 residues. Trimming removed 1 base from V and 7 bases from J, with 14 bases in between. The germline V gene has CDR1 SGHDT and CDR2 YYEEEE. CDR3 DNA: TGTGCCAGCAGCTTGTCTGATTCTGGGGTTGAAGCTTTCTTT. Protein sequence: CASSLSDSGVEAFF.

The V gene is TRBV5-4, the J gene TRBJ2-5, with no clear D. Trimming shortened V by 3 bases and J by 2 bases, and 14 bases separated the two germline ends. CDR1 is SGHNT, CDR2 YYREEE, per germline (reference sequence). This CDR3 is 15 amino acids long. The CDR3 is CASSYLGIPQETQYF. The CDR3 coding sequence is TGTGCCAGCAGCTACCTAGGGATACCGCAAGAGACCCAGTACTTC.

This chain links TRBV30 with TRBJ2-1; 9 nucleotides agree with TRBD1. Germline values: CDR1 GTSNPN, CDR2 SVGIG (reference sequence). Trimming removed 3 bases from V and 9 bases from J; junction bases left unmatched: 9. The CDR3 has 14 amino acids. The CDR3 DNA reads TGTGCCTGGAGGGGCGGGACAGGGCGGACTGAGCAGTTCTTC. It yields the protein CAWRGGTGRTEQFF.

This clone was observed a single time. This chain connects TRBV10-1 to TRBJ2-7, with D perhaps matching TRBD2 (6 bases). Looked up from germline, CDR1 is WNHNN and CDR2 is SYGVQD (reference sequence). V was shortened by 5 bases and J by 0 bases, with 14 bases between the two germline ends. This CDR3 is built from 15 residues. DNA of the CDR3: TGCGCCAGCAGTCTTAGCCGGAGGGCCTCCTACGAGCAGTACTTC. Residues: CASSLSRRASYEQYF.

Written as DNA, the CDR3 is TGTGCCAGCAGCTCCCGACCCGGGGATACGCAGTATTTT. Its protein product is CASSSRPGDTQYF. This chain uses TRBV5-6 with TRBJ2-3, with D unclear. The germline V and J ends were trimmed by 3 bases and 6 bases, with 11 bases remaining between them. CDR3 length: 13 amino acids. Germline CDR1 and CDR2: SGHDT and YYEEEE.